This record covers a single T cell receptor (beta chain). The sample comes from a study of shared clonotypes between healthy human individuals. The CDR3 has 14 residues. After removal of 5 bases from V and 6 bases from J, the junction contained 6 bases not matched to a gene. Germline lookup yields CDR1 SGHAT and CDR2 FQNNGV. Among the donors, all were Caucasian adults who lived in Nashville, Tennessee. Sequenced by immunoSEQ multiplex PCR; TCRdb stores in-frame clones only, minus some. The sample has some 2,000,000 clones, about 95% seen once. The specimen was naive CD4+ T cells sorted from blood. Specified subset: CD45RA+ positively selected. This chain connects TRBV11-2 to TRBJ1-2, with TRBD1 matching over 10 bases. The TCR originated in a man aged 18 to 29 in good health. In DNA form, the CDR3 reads TGTGCCAGCAGCCGTCCCGGGACAGGGGATGGCTACACCTTC. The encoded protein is CASSRPGTGDGYTF.